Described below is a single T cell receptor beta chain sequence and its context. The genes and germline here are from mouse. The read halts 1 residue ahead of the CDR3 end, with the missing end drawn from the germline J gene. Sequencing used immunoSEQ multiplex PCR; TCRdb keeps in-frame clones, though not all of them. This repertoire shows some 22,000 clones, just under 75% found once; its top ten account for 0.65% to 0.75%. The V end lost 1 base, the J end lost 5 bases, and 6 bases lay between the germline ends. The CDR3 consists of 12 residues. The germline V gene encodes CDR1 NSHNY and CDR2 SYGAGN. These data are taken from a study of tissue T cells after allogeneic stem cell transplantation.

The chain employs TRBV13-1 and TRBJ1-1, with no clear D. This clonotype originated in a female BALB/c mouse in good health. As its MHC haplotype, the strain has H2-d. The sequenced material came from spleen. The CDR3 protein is CASSDKGTEVFF. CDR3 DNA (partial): TGTGCCAGCAGTGATAAAGGAACAGAAGTCTTC.